One and the same sample provided the 8 T cell receptor beta chains below, sequenced in a study of blood T cell repertoires in COVID-19 (dated by TCRdb to about 2020). The library was obtained by the immunoSEQ multiplex PCR assay. Not all clones reach the TCRdb copy of this immuneACCESS table, which keeps in-frame sequences only. Checked studies attribute under half of the gap to unresolved V genes and leave the rest unexplained. Within this sample are roughly 52,000 clones, with around 85% of them counted one time only. The top ten clones comprise roughly 13% of the sample. Sequencing used peripheral blood. The receptors were gathered from a human donor in a cohort sampled during active COVID-19.

The chain has TRBV11-1 and TRBJ2-7; D ambiguous. The V end lost 4 bases, the J end lost 2 bases, and 9 bases lay between the germline ends. Per the germline V gene, CDR1 is SGHAT and CDR2 is FQDESV (reference sequence). The CDR3 is made up of 13 amino acids. CDR3 in amino acids: CASSSRSPYEQYF. The CDR3 DNA is TGTGCCAGCAGCTCCCGGAGCCCCTACGAGCAGTACTTC.

V is TRBV2 and J is TRBJ2-1; D gene uncertain. The germline V gene encodes CDR1 SNHLY and CDR2 FYNNEI. CDR3 size: 16 residues. The V end was cut by 6 bases, the J end by 3 bases, with 18 bases between. CDR3 sequence: CASRVEVIPLYNEQFF. The DNA of the CDR3 is TGTGCCAGCAGGGTTGAGGTGATCCCACTCTACAATGAGCAGTTCTTC.

The chain has TRBV28 and TRBJ2-3; maybe TRBD1 (6 bases). Germline CDR1 and CDR2: MDHEN and SYDVKM. The V and J ends lost 3 bases and 0 bases respectively, with 13 bases between them. The CDR3 is 16 residues long. CDR3 amino acids: CASSFAQGSSTDTQYF. The CDR3 region has the DNA TGTGCCAGCAGTTTTGCACAGGGCTCTAGCACAGATACGCAGTATTTT.

The chain links TRBV6-5 to TRBJ2-7; 7 bases line up with TRBD1. The V and J ends lost 6 bases and 0 bases, in that order; junction bases with no gene match: 2. The germline V gene has CDR1 MNHEY and CDR2 SVGAGI. The CDR3 contains 13 residues. Written as DNA, the CDR3 is TGTGCCAGCAGCCGACAGGGCTCCTACGAGCAGTACTTC. It yields the protein CASSRQGSYEQYF.

This clone has only one observation. The chain uses TRBV11-2 and TRBJ1-4; no clear D. The ends were cut back, 5 bases at V and 4 bases at J, with 8 bases in the middle. The CDR3 extends over 13 amino acids. Germline V gene lookup returns CDR1 SGHAT and CDR2 FQNNGV. CDR3 region: CASSLALNEKLFF. In nucleotides, the CDR3 is TGTGCCAGCAGCCTGGCCCTTAATGAAAAACTGTTTTTT.

This rearrangement joins TRBV4-1 to TRBJ2-5, with TRBD1 identical over 8 bases. Germline CDR1 reads MGHRA; CDR2 reads YSYEKL. This CDR3 spans 14 amino acids. V lost 3 bases, J lost 2 bases, and 2 bases stayed unmatched. The DNA for the CDR3 is TGCGCCAGCAGCCACTGGACAGGGCAAGAGACCCAGTACTTC. This codes for CASSHWTGQETQYF.

This clone came up a few times. The V call is TRBV4-3, the J call TRBJ2-3; tentatively, D is TRBD1 (5 bases). CDR1 is LGHNA, CDR2 YSLEER, per germline. V lost 4 bases, J lost 3 bases, and 14 bases lay in between. This CDR3 is 15 amino acids long. The CDR3 DNA reads as TGCGCCAGCAGCCCCCTAGGGGTGGAGACAGATACGCAGTATTTT. It translates to CASSPLGVETDTQYF.

The genes are TRBV7-3 and TRBJ2-1, with D tentatively TRBD2 (7 bases). This CDR3 region has 18 residues. V lost 1 base and J 2 bases, leaving 18 bases between the germline ends. Germline V gene sequence: CDR1 SGHTA, CDR2 FQGTGA. CDR3: CASSLKGAGAHPYNEQFF. In nucleotides, the CDR3 is TGTGCCAGCAGCTTAAAAGGGGCGGGGGCGCATCCCTACAATGAGCAGTTCTTC. The whole variable domain, filled in from reference TRBV7-3 and TRBJ2-1, reads GAGVSQTPSNKVTEKGKYVELRCDPISGHTALYWYRQSLGQGPEFLIYFQGTGAADDSGLPNDRFFAVRPEGSVSTLKIQRTERGDSAVYLCASSLKGAGAHPYNEQFFGPGTRLTVL.